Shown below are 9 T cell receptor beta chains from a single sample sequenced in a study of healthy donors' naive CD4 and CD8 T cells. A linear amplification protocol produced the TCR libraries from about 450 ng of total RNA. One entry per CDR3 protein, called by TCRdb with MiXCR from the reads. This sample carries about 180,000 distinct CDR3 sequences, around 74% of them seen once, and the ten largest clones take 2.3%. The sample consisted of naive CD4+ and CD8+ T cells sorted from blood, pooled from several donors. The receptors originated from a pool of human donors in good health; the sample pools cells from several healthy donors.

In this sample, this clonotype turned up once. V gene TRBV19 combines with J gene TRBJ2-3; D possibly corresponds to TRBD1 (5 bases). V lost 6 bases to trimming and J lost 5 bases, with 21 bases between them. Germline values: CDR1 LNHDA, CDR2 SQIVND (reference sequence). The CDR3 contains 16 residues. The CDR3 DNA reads TGTGCCAGTAGCCCAACCCAGGGAAGATGGGGAGATACGCAGTATTTT. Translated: CASSPTQGRWGDTQYF.

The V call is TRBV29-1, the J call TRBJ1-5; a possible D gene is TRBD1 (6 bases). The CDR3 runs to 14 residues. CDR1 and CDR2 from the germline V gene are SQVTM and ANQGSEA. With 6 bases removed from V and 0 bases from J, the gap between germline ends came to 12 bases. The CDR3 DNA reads TGCAGCGTAGTAACAGGGCTTAGCAATCAGCCCCAGCATTTT. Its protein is CSVVTGLSNQPQHF.

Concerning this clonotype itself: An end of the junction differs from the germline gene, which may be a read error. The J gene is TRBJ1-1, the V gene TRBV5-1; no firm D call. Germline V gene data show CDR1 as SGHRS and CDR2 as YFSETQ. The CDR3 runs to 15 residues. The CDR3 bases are TGCGCCAGCAGCTTGGGGTGGGTGATGAACACTGAAGCTATCTTT. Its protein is CASSLGWVMNTEAIF.

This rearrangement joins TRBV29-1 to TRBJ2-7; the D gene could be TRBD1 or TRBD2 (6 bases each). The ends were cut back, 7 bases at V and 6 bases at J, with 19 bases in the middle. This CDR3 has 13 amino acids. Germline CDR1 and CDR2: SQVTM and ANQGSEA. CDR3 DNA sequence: TGCAGCGCCGGGGGCCCGGAGGAGGGCGAGCAGTACTTC. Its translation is CSAGGPEEGEQYF.

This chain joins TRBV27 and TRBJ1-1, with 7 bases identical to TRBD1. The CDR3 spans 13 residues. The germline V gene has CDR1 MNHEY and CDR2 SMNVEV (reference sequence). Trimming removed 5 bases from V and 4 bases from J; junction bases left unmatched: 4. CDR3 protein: CASSQTGSTEAFF. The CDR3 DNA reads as TGTGCCAGCAGTCAGACAGGGTCCACTGAAGCTTTCTTT.

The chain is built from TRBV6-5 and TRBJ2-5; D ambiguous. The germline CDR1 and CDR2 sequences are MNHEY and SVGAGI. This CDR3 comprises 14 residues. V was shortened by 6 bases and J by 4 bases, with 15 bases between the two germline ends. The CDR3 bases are TGTGCCAGCAGCCGATCCCGGAGTGGAGAGACCCAGTACTTC. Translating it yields CASSRSRSGETQYF.

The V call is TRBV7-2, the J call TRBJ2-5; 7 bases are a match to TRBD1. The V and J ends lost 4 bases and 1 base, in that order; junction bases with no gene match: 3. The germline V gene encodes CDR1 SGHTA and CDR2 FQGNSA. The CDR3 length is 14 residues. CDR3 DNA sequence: TGTGCCAGCAGCTCAAACAGGGGCCAAGAGACCCAGTACTTC. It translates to CASSSNRGQETQYF.

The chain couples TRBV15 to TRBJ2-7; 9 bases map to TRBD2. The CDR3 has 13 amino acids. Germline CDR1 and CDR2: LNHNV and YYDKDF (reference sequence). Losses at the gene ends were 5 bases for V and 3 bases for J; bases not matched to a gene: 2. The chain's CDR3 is CATSLAGNYEQYF. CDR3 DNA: TGTGCCACCAGCCTAGCGGGGAACTACGAGCAGTACTTC.

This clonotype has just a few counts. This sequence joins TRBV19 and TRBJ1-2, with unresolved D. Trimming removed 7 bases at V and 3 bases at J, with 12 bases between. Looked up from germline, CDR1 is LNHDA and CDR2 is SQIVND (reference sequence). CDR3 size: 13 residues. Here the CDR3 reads CASNFGVDYGYTF. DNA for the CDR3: TGTGCCAGTAACTTTGGGGTTGACTATGGCTACACCTTC.